This TCR beta chain was found in a study of circulating CD8 cells and anti-PD-1 response in melanoma. Study results and limitations: Patients included both untreated and previously treated individuals.

This clonotype is medium-sized in the sample. What it binds is unknown. Four subsets defined by PD-1 and/or TIGIT were sorted from live CD3+CD8+TCRalphabeta+ cells. Each library started from roughly 15 ng of total RNA using the QIAseq Immune Repertoire TCR panel. Each CDR3 protein is one row after TCRdb ran MiXCR on the reads. The sample lists some 320 distinct CDR3 sequences, around 10% occurring once. CDR3 length: 13 residues. V lost 2 bases, J lost 6 bases, and 8 bases lay in between. Germline V gene lookup returns CDR1 SGHNT and CDR2 YYREEE (reference sequence). The chain links TRBV5-4 to TRBJ2-2; D gene ambiguous. The TCR comes from a human donor with melanoma. The material was CD8+ T cells from PBMCs, obtained at baseline or after one month of anti-PD-1 therapy (not recorded which). The CDR3 DNA follows: TGTGCCAGCAGCTTTAGTGATCCCGGGGAGCTGTTTTTT. Its translation: CASSFSDPGELFF.